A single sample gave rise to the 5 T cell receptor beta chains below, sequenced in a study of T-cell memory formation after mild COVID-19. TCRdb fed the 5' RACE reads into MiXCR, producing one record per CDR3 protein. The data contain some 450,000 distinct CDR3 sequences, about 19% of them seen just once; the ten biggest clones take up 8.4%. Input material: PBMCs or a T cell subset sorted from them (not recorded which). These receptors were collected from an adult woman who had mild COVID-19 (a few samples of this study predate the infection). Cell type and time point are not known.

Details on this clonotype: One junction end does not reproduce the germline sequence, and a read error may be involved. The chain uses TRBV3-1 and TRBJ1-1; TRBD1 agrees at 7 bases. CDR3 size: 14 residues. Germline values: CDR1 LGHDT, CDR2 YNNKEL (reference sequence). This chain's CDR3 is CASSPGQMNTEALF. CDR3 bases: TGTGCCAGCAGCCCGGGACAGATGAACACTGAAGCTCTCTTT.

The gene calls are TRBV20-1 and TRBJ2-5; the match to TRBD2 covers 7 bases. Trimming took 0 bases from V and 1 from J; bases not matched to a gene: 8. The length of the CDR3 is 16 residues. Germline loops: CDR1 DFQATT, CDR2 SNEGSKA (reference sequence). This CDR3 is CSARDGSGWFQETQYF. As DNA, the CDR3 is TGCAGTGCTAGAGATGGTAGCGGGTGGTTCCAAGAGACCCAGTACTTC.

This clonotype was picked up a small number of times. For the CDR3, the DNA is TGTGCCAGTAGTATACCAGGGGCCTTAATACCCCAGCATTTT. Translating gives CASSIPGALIPQHF. This rearrangement joins TRBV19 to TRBJ1-5; D might be TRBD1 (6 bases). The CDR3 spans 14 residues. CDR1 and CDR2 from the germline V gene are LNHDA and SQIVND (reference sequence). Trimming pared 2 bases from V and 10 bases from J, leaving 15 bases between.

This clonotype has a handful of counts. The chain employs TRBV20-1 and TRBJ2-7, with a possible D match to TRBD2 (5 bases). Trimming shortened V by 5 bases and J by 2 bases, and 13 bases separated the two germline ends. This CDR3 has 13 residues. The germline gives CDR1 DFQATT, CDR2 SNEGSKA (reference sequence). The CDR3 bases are TGCAGTGCTGGTGCGGGCTTAGCCTACGAGCAGTACTTC. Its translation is CSAGAGLAYEQYF.

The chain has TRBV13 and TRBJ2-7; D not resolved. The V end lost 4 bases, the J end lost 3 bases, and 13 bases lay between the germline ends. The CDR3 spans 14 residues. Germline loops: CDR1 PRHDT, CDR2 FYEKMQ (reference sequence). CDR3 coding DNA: TGTGCCAGCAGCTCCCACCTGGAAAACTACGAGCAGTACTTC. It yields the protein CASSSHLENYEQYF.